Below, 26 T cell receptor beta chains from the same sample are listed, as sequenced in a study of CD8 T cells in Susac syndrome (dated by TCRdb to about 2019). Library method: the immunoSEQ multiplex PCR assay. RNA was extracted using the RNeasy kit, and about 0.45 to 1 ug of the RNA was reverse transcribed with random hexamers. The public reads were reprocessed in TCRdb via fastp at Q25 and MiXCR, keeping in-frame beta chains. A single entry per CDR3 protein holds the most common genes and DNA from its merged rows. The sample records about 110,000 distinct CDR3 sequences, approximately 93% of which are singletons. 0.4% to 0.5% of the sample is taken by the ten largest. The material sequenced was CD8+ T cells from PBMCs. These receptors originate from a human donor with Susac syndrome.

The genes are TRBV5-4 and TRBJ2-3; D not resolved. The V end was cut by 0 bases, the J end by 0 bases, with 8 bases between. This CDR3 comprises 15 residues. Germline CDR1 SGHNT, CDR2 YYREEE (reference sequence). The CDR3 DNA reads TGTGCCAGCAGCTTGGGGAGAGCTAGCACAGATACGCAGTATTTT. Amino acid sequence: CASSLGRASTDTQYF.

This chain joins TRBV3-1 and TRBJ2-2; the match to TRBD1 covers 8 bases. The CDR3 sequence is 16 residues long. The trim removed 1 base at V and 7 bases at J, leaving 8 bases unmatched. The germline gives CDR1 LGHDT, CDR2 YNNKEL (reference sequence). The CDR3: CASSQVFQGAGGELFF. In DNA form, the CDR3 reads TGTGCCAGCAGCCAAGTATTCCAGGGGGCAGGCGGGGAGCTGTTTTTT.

The chain joins TRBV9 to TRBJ2-5; TRBD1 might be the D (6 bases). The CDR3 runs 15 residues. Trimming pared 3 bases from V and 4 bases from J, leaving 16 bases between. The germline V gene has CDR1 SGDLS and CDR2 YYNGEE. DNA of the CDR3: TGTGCCAGCAGCGGGAAGCTTGGCAGGGGAGAGACCCAGTACTTC. This sequence encodes CASSGKLGRGETQYF.

This rearrangement joins TRBV7-9 to TRBJ2-7, with 7 positions matching TRBD1. Germline CDR1 reads SEHNR; CDR2 reads FQNEAQ (reference sequence). This CDR3 region has 15 residues. After removal of 5 bases from V and 2 bases from J, the junction contained 9 bases not matched to a gene. Written as DNA, the CDR3 is TGTGCCAGCAGCAAGGCCGGGACAGCAGCCTACGAGCAGTACTTC. Its translation is CASSKAGTAAYEQYF.

This sequence joins TRBV7-9 and TRBJ1-6; D might be TRBD1 (5 bases). Trimming removed 4 bases at V and 7 bases at J, with 14 bases between. The CDR3 runs 15 residues. Germline CDR1 SEHNR, CDR2 FQNEAQ (reference sequence). Written as DNA, the CDR3 is TGTGCCAGCAGCTCCCGAGGGGAACGGAATTCACCCCTCCACTTT. Its protein is CASSSRGERNSPLHF.

This clonotype has just one count. The chain couples TRBV5-6 to TRBJ2-7; D uncertain. Germline V gene data show CDR1 as SGHDT and CDR2 as YYEEEE. The CDR3 consists of 13 residues. Trimming removed 0 bases from V and 3 bases from J, with 7 bases in between. Here the CDR3 reads CASSLGRRYEQYF. For the CDR3, the DNA is TGTGCCAGCAGCTTGGGCCGACGCTACGAGCAGTACTTC.

This chain connects TRBV4-2 to TRBJ2-7; D possibly uses TRBD1 or TRBD2 (5 bases each). The CDR3 spans 14 residues. Germline lookup yields CDR1 LGHNA and CDR2 YNFKEQ. V shed 1 base and J shed 5 bases, with 12 bases lying between them. CDR3 residues: CASSQGIGTDEQYF. The DNA of the CDR3 is TGTGCCAGCAGCCAAGGGATAGGGACCGACGAGCAGTACTTC.

In DNA, the CDR3 is TGTGCCAGCAGCCAAGGGCAAGGCGGGGCGAGCTCTGGGGCCAACGTCCTGACTTTC. Residues: CASSQGQGGASSGANVLTF. This rearrangement joins TRBV3-1 to TRBJ2-6; tentative D call: TRBD2 (6 bases). The germline V gene encodes CDR1 LGHDT and CDR2 YNNKEL (reference sequence). This CDR3 has 19 amino acids. V lost 1 base and J 0 bases, leaving 16 bases between the germline ends.

The V call is TRBV7-6, the J call TRBJ2-7, with 11 bases aligning to TRBD2. Trimming took 5 bases from V and 1 from J; bases not matched to a gene: 4. The CDR3 is 15 residues long. Germline V lookup: CDR1 SGHVS, CDR2 FNYEAQ. The CDR3 nucleotides are TGTGCCAGCAGCGCATTAGCGGGGGGGTCCTACGAGCAGTACTTC. Protein sequence: CASSALAGGSYEQYF. Full variable domain (missing parts from reference TRBV7-6 and TRBJ2-7): GAGVSQSPRYKVTKRGQDVALRCDPISGHVSLYWYRQALGQGPEFLTYFNYEAQQDKSGLPNDRFSAERPEGSISTLTIQRTEQRDSAMYRCASSALAGGSYEQYFGPGTRLTVT.

J is TRBJ2-1 and V is TRBV20-1; either TRBD1 or TRBD2 may fit D (6 bases each). V was pared by 0 bases and J by 4 bases, with 13 bases between. Looked up from germline, CDR1 is DFQATT and CDR2 is SNEGSKA (reference sequence). The CDR3 consists of 15 residues. CDR3 DNA: TGCAGTGCTAGAGATTCTCAGGGGAGGTACAATGAGCAGTTCTTC. Encoded protein: CSARDSQGRYNEQFF.

The V call is TRBV9, the J call TRBJ2-7; D might be TRBD1 (5 bases). Trimming removed 3 bases at V and 6 bases at J, with 13 bases between. This CDR3 is built from 13 residues. Germline CDR1 and CDR2: SGDLS and YYNGEE. The CDR3 DNA follows: TGTGCCAGCAGCGATTCCCAGGGAATCGAGCAGTACTTC. Translated: CASSDSQGIEQYF.

In this sample, this clonotype turned up once. This chain connects TRBV4-3 to TRBJ2-7, with TRBD2 as a possible D gene (6 bases). The CDR3 has 16 amino acids. Germline loops: CDR1 LGHNA, CDR2 YSLEER. V was trimmed by 1 base and J by 2 bases, leaving 15 bases between them. DNA of the CDR3: TGCGCCAGCAGCCAAGGAGCTCCCGGGGGTCCCTACGAGCAGTACTTC. Translating gives CASSQGAPGGPYEQYF.

For the CDR3, the DNA is TGTGCCACCGGAGAGGGACATCAAGAGACCCAGTACTTC. Translating it yields CATGEGHQETQYF. The rearrangement joins TRBV15 to TRBJ2-5, with a possible D match to TRBD1 (6 bases). The V end was cut by 8 bases, the J end by 2 bases, with 12 bases between. Germline loops: CDR1 LNHNV, CDR2 YYDKDF (reference sequence). CDR3 size: 13 residues.

The rearrangement joins TRBV9 to TRBJ2-5, with 7 bases aligning to TRBD1. The V gene end was trimmed by 4 bases and the J gene end by 2 bases; junction bases not matched to a gene: 8. The CDR3 length is 15 residues. Per the germline V gene, CDR1 is SGDLS and CDR2 is YYNGEE. The DNA for the CDR3 is TGTGCCAGCAGCACCTGGGACAGCTTACAAGAGACCCAGTACTTC. It yields the protein CASSTWDSLQETQYF.

This chain uses TRBV7-9 with TRBJ2-7; D unclear. The germline V gene encodes CDR1 SEHNR and CDR2 FQNEAQ (reference sequence). The CDR3 totals 12 residues. V lost 6 bases and J 0 bases, leaving 6 bases between the germline ends. This CDR3 is CASSHASYEQYF. The CDR3, as DNA: TGTGCCAGCAGTCACGCCTCCTACGAGCAGTACTTC.

The V call is TRBV29-1, the J call TRBJ2-2; 10 bases match TRBD2. V lost 2 bases and J lost 7; bases outside the gene matches: 10. The CDR3 is made up of 16 amino acids. Germline V lookup: CDR1 SQVTM, CDR2 ANQGSEA. The CDR3 DNA is TGCAGCGTTGAAACTAGCGGGGTTCGTCAGGGCGGGGAGCTGTTTTTT. It specifies CSVETSGVRQGGELFF.

This clonotype was observed once. This chain uses TRBV27 with TRBJ2-3; D not resolved. The CDR3 covers 13 residues. The germline V gene encodes CDR1 MNHEY and CDR2 SMNVEV (reference sequence). Trimming shortened V by 3 bases and J by 2 bases, and 6 bases separated the two germline ends. As DNA, the CDR3 is TGTGCCAGCAGTTTGGTAGACACAGATACGCAGTATTTT. It codes for CASSLVDTDTQYF.

The J gene is TRBJ1-1, the V gene TRBV5-1; possible D gene TRBD1, 6 bases. Trimming cost V 3 bases and J 0 bases, with 18 bases left between them. CDR3 length equals 17 residues. Per germline, CDR1 SGHRS and CDR2 YFSETQ. The CDR3 bases are TGCGCCAGCAGCTCCGACAGGTCACCTCTTTTGAACACTGAAGCTTTCTTT. Amino acids: CASSSDRSPLLNTEAFF.

The chain uses TRBV2 and TRBJ1-2; D not certain. The germline V and J ends were trimmed by 6 bases and 4 bases, with 21 bases remaining between them. The CDR3 covers 16 residues. Looked up from germline, CDR1 is SNHLY and CDR2 is FYNNEI. CDR3 residues: CASRSEQTSHVYGYTF. The CDR3 DNA is TGTGCCAGCAGGTCGGAGCAGACTTCCCATGTCTATGGCTACACCTTC.

The CDR3 loop is CASNAGDTGELFF. The CDR3 region has the DNA TGTGCCAGCAATGCCGGGGACACCGGGGAGCTGTTTTTT. The rearrangement uses TRBV6-5 and TRBJ2-2, with D possibly being TRBD2 (5 bases). The CDR3 loop spans 13 amino acids. The V end was cut by 7 bases, the J end by 3 bases, with 9 bases between. Germline CDR1 reads MNHEY; CDR2 reads SVGAGI.

The chain has TRBV6-5 and TRBJ2-3; no firm D call. The CDR3 loop spans 14 amino acids. Trimming cost V 7 bases and J 1 base, with 12 bases left between them. Germline V lookup: CDR1 MNHEY, CDR2 SVGAGI. For the CDR3, the DNA is TGTGCCAGCATCCCGGACGCCGGCACAGATACGCAGTATTTT. This gives the protein CASIPDAGTDTQYF.

The V and J genes are TRBV29-1 and TRBJ2-7; 7 bases match TRBD1. The J segment lost 5 bases and the V segment lost 8 bases, leaving 9 bases of the junction unmatched. The V gene's germline CDR1 is SQVTM and CDR2 ANQGSEA. The CDR3 totals 12 residues. The CDR3 nucleotides read TGCAGCACCAGACAGGGAGATGACGAGCAGTACTTC. Encoded protein: CSTRQGDDEQYF.

This clonotype was observed once. The chain has TRBV12-3 or TRBV12-4 and TRBJ1-6, with 7 bases lining up with TRBD1. The CDR3 is 13 residues long. V was clipped by 9 bases and J by 7 bases; unmatched bases: 6. CDR3 sequence reads: CASGDRPNSPLHF. CDR3 DNA sequence: TGTGCCAGTGGGGACAGACCAAATTCACCCCTCCACTTT.

CDR3 amino acids: CASSVHGTSTYEQYF. The CDR3 bases are TGTGCCAGCAGTGTCCACGGGACTTCGACCTACGAGCAGTACTTC. V is TRBV2 and J is TRBJ2-7; D possibly corresponds to TRBD2 (6 bases). Germline CDR1 reads SNHLY; CDR2 reads FYNNEI. The V end was cut by 4 bases, the J end by 2 bases, with 15 bases between. The CDR3 spans 15 residues. The full variable domain, rest sourced from reference TRBV2 and TRBJ2-7, is EPEVTQTPSHQVTQMGQEVILRCVPISNHLYFYWYRQILGQKVEFLVSFYNNEISEKSEIFDDQFSVERPDGSNFTLKIRSTKLEDSAMYFCASSVHGTSTYEQYFGPGTRLTVT.

The V call is TRBV20-1, the J call TRBJ2-7; 9 bases map to TRBD2. Germline V lookup: CDR1 DFQATT, CDR2 SNEGSKA (reference sequence). The ends lost 4 bases at V and 6 bases at J; junction bases unmatched: 13. This CDR3 comprises 15 residues. CDR3 nucleotides: TGCAGTGCTAATAACCCCCCGGGACTAGCATCCGAGCAGTACTTC. It yields the protein CSANNPPGLASEQYF.

This clonotype appeared once. The CDR3 coding sequence is TGTGCCAGCAGTCAAATGGGGGGGACAGCTAACTATGGCTACACCTTC. It specifies CASSQMGGTANYGYTF. The chain has TRBV7-9 and TRBJ1-2, with 7 nucleotides matching TRBD1. The V segment lost 6 bases and the J segment 0 bases; nucleotides outside the gene matches: 10. CDR3 length: 16 amino acids. Germline CDR1 SEHNR, CDR2 FQNEAQ (reference sequence).